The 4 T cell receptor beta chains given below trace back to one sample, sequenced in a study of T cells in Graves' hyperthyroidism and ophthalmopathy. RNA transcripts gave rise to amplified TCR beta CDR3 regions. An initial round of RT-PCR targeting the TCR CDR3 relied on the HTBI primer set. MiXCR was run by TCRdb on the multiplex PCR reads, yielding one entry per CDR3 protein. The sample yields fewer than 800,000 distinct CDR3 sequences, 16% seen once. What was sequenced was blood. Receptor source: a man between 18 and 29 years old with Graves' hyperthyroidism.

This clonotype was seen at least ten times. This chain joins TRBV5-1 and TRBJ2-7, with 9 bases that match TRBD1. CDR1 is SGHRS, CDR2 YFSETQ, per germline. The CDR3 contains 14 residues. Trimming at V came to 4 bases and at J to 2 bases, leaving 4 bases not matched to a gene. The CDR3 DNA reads TGCGCCAGCAGCCGAGGGACAGGGACCTACGAGCAGTACTTC. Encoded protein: CASSRGTGTYEQYF.

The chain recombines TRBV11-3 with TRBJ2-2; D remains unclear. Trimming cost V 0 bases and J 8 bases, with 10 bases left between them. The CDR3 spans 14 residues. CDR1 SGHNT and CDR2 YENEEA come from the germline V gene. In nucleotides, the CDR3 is TGTGCCAGCAGCTTAGATGGGCCCAAAGGGGAGCTGTTTTTT. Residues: CASSLDGPKGELFF.

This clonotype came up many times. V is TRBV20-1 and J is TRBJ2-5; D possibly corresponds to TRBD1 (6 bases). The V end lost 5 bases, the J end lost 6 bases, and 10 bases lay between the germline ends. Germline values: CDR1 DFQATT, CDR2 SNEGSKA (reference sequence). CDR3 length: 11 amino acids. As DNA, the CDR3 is TGCAGTGCTGTAGACAGGCAGACCCAGTACTTC. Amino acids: CSAVDRQTQYF.

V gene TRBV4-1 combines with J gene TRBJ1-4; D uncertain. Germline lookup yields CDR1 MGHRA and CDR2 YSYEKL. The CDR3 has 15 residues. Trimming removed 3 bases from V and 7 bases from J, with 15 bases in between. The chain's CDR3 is CASSHSPAAGEKLFF. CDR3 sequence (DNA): TGCGCCAGCAGCCATTCTCCGGCGGCGGGTGAAAAACTGTTTTTT.